This T cell receptor (beta chain) was recorded in a study of cytomegalovirus exposure and HLA in healthy donors. Study overall: Inside one of the first data releases sat about 85 million unique TCRs taken from HLA-typed donors.

PCR involved 60 Vbeta and 13 Jbeta primers. Generated by immunoSEQ multiplex PCR, the TCRdb table keeps only in-frame clones and is missing some. The sample includes about 170,000 clones, roughly 80% of them seen just once. Regarding the study as a whole: Usually a TCR sequence was rare, but some public TCRs were found in many donors.

In this sample, this clone turned up a few times. The antigen is not known. The TCR comes from a young woman in good health and CMV-seropositive. Sequenced: PBMCs.

CDR3 region: CASSRTSGAQETQYF. The CDR3 DNA follows: TGTGCCAGCAGCCGGACTAGCGGGGCCCAAGAGACCCAGTACTTC. The chain is built from TRBV7-8 and TRBJ2-5; 12 nucleotides line up with TRBD2. Trimming removed 5 bases from V and 1 base from J; junction bases left unmatched: 2. This CDR3 has 15 amino acids. CDR1 and CDR2 (germline): SGHVS, FQNEAQ.